The clone carrying this T cell receptor beta chain has a count of ten or more. Its target is unknown. These data come from a study of breast tumors, draining lymph nodes, adjacent tissues. Germline V lookup: CDR1 MNHNS, CDR2 SASEGT. Trimming shortened V by 7 bases and J by 2 bases, and 8 bases separated the two germline ends. The CDR3 runs 12 residues. MiXCR, run by TCRdb on the multiplex PCR reads, gives a single entry per CDR3 protein. The sample lists around 70,000 distinct CDR3 sequences, around 43% occurring once. Study-wide results and limits: Tumor repertoires ranked between lymph nodes and nontumor tissue in diversity, with V and J gene preferences. Data fit most tumor T cells coming from lymph node, expanding in tumor. The lymph node origin of tumor T cells was framed as consistent with a hypothesis, not demonstrated.

The TCR comes from a female donor with breast cancer. Some clones in this sample may be carry-over from other donors' samples. Sample: breast tumor tissue. The chain joins TRBV6-1 to TRBJ2-5; D is unresolved. As DNA, the CDR3 is TGTGCCAGCAATAGCCCTCAAGAGACCCAGTACTTC. Its translation is CASNSPQETQYF.